This T cell receptor beta chain was sequenced for a study of blood T cell repertoires in COVID-19. Clones were sequenced by immunoSEQ multiplex PCR, and TCRdb holds only the in-frame ones, with some missing. The table has 200,000 to 300,000 clones, around 86% seen once. The CDR3 covers 15 residues. Germline-derived CDR1 and CDR2 are SGHRS and YFSETQ. V shed 0 bases and J shed 0 bases, with 6 bases lying between them. What was sequenced was peripheral blood. The receptor comes from a woman in her seventies with active or convalescent COVID-19. This rearrangement joins TRBV5-1 to TRBJ2-2; tentative D call: TRBD1 (6 bases). CDR3 in amino acids: CASSLEGANTGELFF. The CDR3 coding sequence is TGCGCCAGCAGCTTGGAGGGGGCGAACACCGGGGAGCTGTTTTTT.